The present T cell receptor (beta chain) was sequenced within a study of T cell repertoires in cytomegalovirus infection. Background on the study: It was the public TCR beta signatures that indicated both CMV infection and matching HLA type. Whole-study results and caveats: The ex vivo response was dominated by HLA-C-restricted CMV-specific TCR beta clonotypes.

MiXCR was run by TCRdb on the reads, yielding one entry per CDR3 protein. Counted here are more than 65,000 distinct CDR3 sequences, 45% to 55% occurring once; the ten biggest clones make up more than 80%. To note about this clonotype: Its antigen is not known.

Germline-derived CDR1 and CDR2 are MNHEY and SMNVEV (reference sequence). The CDR3 loop spans 16 amino acids. The V end lost 3 bases, the J end lost 3 bases, and 17 bases lay between the germline ends. Sequencing was performed on CD8+ T cells from cultured PBMCs, taken from culture after CMV antigen stimulation. The V gene is TRBV27, the J gene TRBJ2-5; D assignment may be TRBD1 or TRBD2 (5 bases each). This TCR was sampled from a human donor in good health (CMV status not recorded). Some clones in this sample may be carry-over from other donors' samples. Here the CDR3 reads CASSFLTGPTKETQYF. CDR3 in DNA: TGTGCCAGCAGTTTCCTCACGGGACCCACAAAAGAGACCCAGTACTTC.